This passage covers 22 T cell receptor beta chains from one sample sequenced in a study of blood T cell repertoires in COVID-19. Here immunoSEQ multiplex PCR was the method, and the copy in TCRdb shows in-frame clones only, minus some. The sample has under 200,000 clones, about 85% seen once. Input material: peripheral blood. All receptors derive from a woman aged 80 or older with acute or convalescent COVID-19.

This clone occurred a few times. This chain connects TRBV5-1 to TRBJ2-1; weak D call: TRBD1 (6 bases). V shed 2 bases and J shed 5 bases, with 8 bases lying between them. The CDR3 runs to 13 residues. Per the germline V gene, CDR1 is SGHRS and CDR2 is YFSETQ. CDR3 loop: CASSLQGDNEQFF. DNA of the CDR3: TGCGCCAGCAGCTTACAGGGAGACAATGAGCAGTTCTTC.

The chain employs TRBV5-6 and TRBJ1-1, with D possibly TRBD1 on 6 matching bases. Germline-derived CDR1 and CDR2 are SGHDT and YYEEEE. The V gene lost 3 bases and the J gene lost 7 bases, with 16 bases spanning the gap. The CDR3 has 14 amino acids. The CDR3 spells CASSSPDRLIEAFF. The CDR3 region has the DNA TGTGCCAGCAGCTCTCCAGACAGGTTGATTGAAGCTTTCTTT.

The chain joins TRBV18 to TRBJ2-7; 8 bases agree with TRBD1. Germline V gene data show CDR1 as KGHSH and CDR2 as LQKENI. This CDR3 has 13 residues. V was clipped by 3 bases and J by 7 bases; unmatched bases: 5. The CDR3 here is CASSPRTGREQYF. CDR3 sequence (DNA): TGTGCCAGCTCACCTCGGACAGGGAGGGAGCAGTACTTC. The full variable domain, rest sourced from reference TRBV18 and TRBJ2-7, is NAGVMQNPRHLVRRRGQEARLRCSPMKGHSHVYWYRQLPEEGLKFMVYLQKENIIDESGMPKERFSAEFPKEGPSILRIQQVVRGDSAAYFCASSPRTGREQYFGPGTRLTVT.

This clone was counted once. The V call is TRBV28, the J call TRBJ1-3; the D is unclear. The V end was cut by 4 bases, the J end by 0 bases, with 7 bases between. The CDR3 contains 14 residues. Germline values: CDR1 MDHEN, CDR2 SYDVKM. As DNA, the CDR3 is TGTGCCAGCAGTTCCTTTCCCTCTGGAAACACCATATATTTT. Amino acid sequence: CASSSFPSGNTIYF.

The rearrangement links TRBV27 to TRBJ1-3; TRBD1 aligns across 7 bases. Trimming took 3 bases from V and 4 from J; bases not matched to a gene: 3. The CDR3 is 14 residues long. Germline CDR1 reads MNHEY; CDR2 reads SMNVEV (reference sequence). The DNA of the CDR3 is TGTGCCAGCAGTTTTACAGGGGCAGGAAACACCATATATTTT. It specifies CASSFTGAGNTIYF.

The rearrangement uses TRBV2 and TRBJ1-3; a weak D match, TRBD1 (5 bases). The V and J ends lost 3 bases and 0 bases respectively, with 15 bases between them. Germline CDR1 is SNHLY and CDR2 is FYNNEI. The CDR3 consists of 17 residues. As DNA, the CDR3 is TGTGCCAGCAGTGAGGGTCAGGGCTTTAGCTCTGGAAACACCATATATTTT. Protein: CASSEGQGFSSGNTIYF.

This chain uses TRBV6-5 with TRBJ2-3; 8 bases are a match to TRBD2. V was clipped by 6 bases and J by 7 bases; unmatched bases: 3. The germline gives CDR1 MNHEY, CDR2 SVGAGI. The length of the CDR3 is 12 residues. DNA for the CDR3: TGTGCCAGCAGAGCGGGAGAAAATACGCAGTATTTT. Translating it yields CASRAGENTQYF.

Note on this clone: Other nucleotide sequences in the sample specify the same CDR3. The chain links TRBV5-1 to TRBJ2-5; 8 bases are a match to TRBD2. There are 14 residues in the CDR3. Germline CDR1 is SGHRS and CDR2 is YFSETQ. V shed 5 bases and J 0 bases; nucleotides not matched to a gene: 3. CDR3 nucleotides: TGCGCCAGCAGTTTAGCGGGGAACCAAGAGACCCAGTACTTC. Protein sequence: CASSLAGNQETQYF.

The genes are TRBV24-1 and TRBJ2-3; 9 positions match TRBD1. Germline CDR1 and CDR2: KGHDR and SFDVKD. This CDR3 is built from 18 residues. V gave up 1 base and J gave up 2 bases; unmatched junction bases: 9. The DNA of the CDR3 is TGTGCCACCAGTGATTTCTTCCGGGGACAGGGTGTCACAGATACGCAGTATTTT. Its protein is CATSDFFRGQGVTDTQYF.

This sequence joins TRBV6-1 and TRBJ2-5, with a tentative D call TRBD2 (6 bases). The CDR3 has 13 residues. Looked up from germline, CDR1 is MNHNS and CDR2 is SASEGT. The V gene lost 3 bases and the J gene lost 4 bases, with 9 bases spanning the gap. As DNA, the CDR3 is TGTGCCAGCAGTGATCAGGGAGGAGAGACCCAGTACTTC. Its translation: CASSDQGGETQYF.

The CDR3 DNA reads as TGTGCCAGCAGCGTAGCCGGGGGCCAAGAGACCCAGTACTTC. Translated: CASSVAGGQETQYF. V and J are TRBV9 and TRBJ2-5; D might be TRBD2 (6 bases). CDR1 is SGDLS and CDR2 is YYNGEE in the germline V gene. The CDR3 totals 14 residues. Trimming cost V 0 bases and J 1 base, with 7 bases left between them.

This clone was seen only once. The V call is TRBV6-5, the J call TRBJ2-3; TRBD2 matches at 7 bases. V lost 9 bases and J lost 0; bases outside the gene matches: 3. Germline CDR1 MNHEY, CDR2 SVGAGI. CDR3 length: 13 amino acids. This CDR3 is CASSGLSTDTQYF. In DNA form, the CDR3 reads TGTGCCAGTAGCGGGTTGAGCACAGATACGCAGTATTTT.

The rearrangement joins TRBV28 to TRBJ1-1; 7 nucleotides line up with TRBD1. The germline CDR1 and CDR2 sequences are MDHEN and SYDVKM. The CDR3 is made up of 12 amino acids. Germline trimming cut 5 bases from V and 10 bases from J; bases unmatched to any gene: 7. CDR3 coding DNA: TGTGCCAGCAGTGCACAGGGGAACAGAGCTTTCTTT. This translates into CASSAQGNRAFF.

In its sample, this clone was seen a few times. The chain links TRBV7-9 to TRBJ2-2, with 9 bases matching TRBD2. Germline V gene sequence: CDR1 SEHNR, CDR2 FQNEAQ (reference sequence). Losses at the gene ends were 5 bases for V and 3 bases for J; bases not matched to a gene: 4. The CDR3 covers 15 residues. CDR3 sequence: CASSPLAGDTGELFF. CDR3 in DNA: TGTGCCAGCAGCCCCTTAGCGGGGGACACCGGGGAGCTGTTTTTT.

The chain carries TRBV7-9 and TRBJ1-2; D is undetermined. The germline V gene has CDR1 SEHNR and CDR2 FQNEAQ (reference sequence). The CDR3 runs to 13 residues. Trimming took 1 base from V and 7 from J, leaving 10 bases between them. Written as DNA, the CDR3 is TGTGCCAGCAGCTTAGTCCCTATCTTTGGCTACACCTTC. It codes for CASSLVPIFGYTF.

The J gene is TRBJ2-7, the V gene TRBV9; 10 nucleotides align to TRBD1. With V trimmed by 3 bases and J by 3 bases, 9 bases remained unmatched. CDR1 and CDR2 (germline): SGDLS, YYNGEE. The CDR3 runs 16 residues. The CDR3 region has the DNA TGTGCCAGCAGCGAATCCGGGACAGGGGTTTTCTACGAGCAGTACTTC. Its protein product is CASSESGTGVFYEQYF.

V is TRBV6-5 and J is TRBJ1-2; 7 bases are a match to TRBD1. The length of the CDR3 is 14 residues. The ends lost 6 bases at V and 5 bases at J; junction bases unmatched: 9. Germline assignment: CDR1 MNHEY and CDR2 SVGAGI. For the CDR3, the DNA is TGTGCCAGCAGACTCCGGGACAGCGTATATGGCTACACCTTC. Translation: CASRLRDSVYGYTF.

The V and J genes are TRBV24-1 and TRBJ2-5; D perhaps matches TRBD2 (5 bases). Germline V gene data show CDR1 as KGHDR and CDR2 as SFDVKD. V lost 3 bases and J lost 3, with 19 bases in between. CDR3 length: 17 residues. CDR3 DNA: TGTGCCACCAGTGATCGGAGGACCGCGCAGAACGAAGAGACCCAGTACTTC. Translating gives CATSDRRTAQNEETQYF.

The rearrangement joins TRBV19 to TRBJ2-6; TRBD2 is a possible D gene (5 bases). Between the trimmed V and J ends, which lost 5 bases and 2 bases, there was a span of 13 bases. CDR1 and CDR2 from the germline V gene are LNHDA and SQIVND (reference sequence). This CDR3 has 16 amino acids. The CDR3 DNA reads as TGTGCCAGTAGTCCCTACGCCGGGACTGGGGCCAACGTCCTGACTTTC. Translating gives CASSPYAGTGANVLTF.

V is TRBV9 and J is TRBJ2-2, with TRBD1 matching 10 bases. The V and J ends lost 4 bases and 3 bases, in that order; junction bases with no gene match: 3. This CDR3 region has 15 residues. Germline V gene lookup returns CDR1 SGDLS and CDR2 YYNGEE. The CDR3, as DNA: TGTGCCAGCAGCCCCGGACAGGGGGACACCGGGGAGCTGTTTTTT. Translation gives CASSPGQGDTGELFF.

V and J are TRBV18 and TRBJ2-1; D is unresolved. Between the trimmed V and J ends, which lost 6 bases and 0 bases, there was a span of 9 bases. Germline loops: CDR1 KGHSH, CDR2 LQKENI. The CDR3 runs to 14 residues. CDR3 sequence (DNA): TGTGCCAGCTCGGTCCTGAGCTCCTACAATGAGCAGTTCTTC. This codes for CASSVLSSYNEQFF. The whole variable domain, filled in from reference TRBV18 and TRBJ2-1, reads NAGVMQNPRHLVRRRGQEARLRCSPMKGHSHVYWYRQLPEEGLKFMVYLQKENIIDESGMPKERFSAEFPKEGPSILRIQQVVRGDSAAYFCASSVLSSYNEQFFGPGTRLTVL.

V gene TRBV30 combines with J gene TRBJ2-7; 8 bases map to TRBD1. The CDR3 is 16 amino acids. Germline V lookup: CDR1 GTSNPN, CDR2 SVGIG (reference sequence). The V gene end was trimmed by 1 base and the J gene end by 0 bases; junction bases not matched to a gene: 8. CDR3 in amino acids: CAWSAPTGTGSYEQYF. CDR3 bases: TGTGCCTGGAGTGCCCCCACCGGGACAGGCTCCTACGAGCAGTACTTC.